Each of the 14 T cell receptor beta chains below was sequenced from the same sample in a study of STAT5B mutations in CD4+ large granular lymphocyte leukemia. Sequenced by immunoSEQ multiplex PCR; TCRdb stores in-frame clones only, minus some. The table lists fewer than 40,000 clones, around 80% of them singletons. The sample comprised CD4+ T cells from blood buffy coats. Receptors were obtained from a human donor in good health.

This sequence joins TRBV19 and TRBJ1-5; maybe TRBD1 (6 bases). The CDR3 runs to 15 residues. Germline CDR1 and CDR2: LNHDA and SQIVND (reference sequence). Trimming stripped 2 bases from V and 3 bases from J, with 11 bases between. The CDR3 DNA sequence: TGTGCCAGTAGTATACTTACAGGGTCCAATCAGCCCCAGCATTTT. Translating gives CASSILTGSNQPQHF.

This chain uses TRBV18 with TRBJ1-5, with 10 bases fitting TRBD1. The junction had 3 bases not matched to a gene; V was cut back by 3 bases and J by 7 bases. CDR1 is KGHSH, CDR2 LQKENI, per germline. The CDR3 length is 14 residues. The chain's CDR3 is CASSPTGGRQPQHF. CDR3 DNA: TGTGCCAGCTCACCGACAGGGGGCAGGCAGCCCCAGCATTTT.

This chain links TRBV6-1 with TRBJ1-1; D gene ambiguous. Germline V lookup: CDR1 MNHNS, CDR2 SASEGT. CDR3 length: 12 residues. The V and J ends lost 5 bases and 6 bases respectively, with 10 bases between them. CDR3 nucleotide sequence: TGTGCCAGCAGTTGGGGAGCTCCTGAAGCTTTCTTT. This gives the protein CASSWGAPEAFF.

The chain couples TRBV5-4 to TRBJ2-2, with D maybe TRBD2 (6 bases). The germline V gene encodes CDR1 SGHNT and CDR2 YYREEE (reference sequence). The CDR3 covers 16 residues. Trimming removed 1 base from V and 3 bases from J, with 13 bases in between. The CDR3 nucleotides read TGTGCCAGCAGCTTGCCCGGGGGTACGGACACCGGGGAGCTGTTTTTT. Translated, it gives CASSLPGGTDTGELFF.

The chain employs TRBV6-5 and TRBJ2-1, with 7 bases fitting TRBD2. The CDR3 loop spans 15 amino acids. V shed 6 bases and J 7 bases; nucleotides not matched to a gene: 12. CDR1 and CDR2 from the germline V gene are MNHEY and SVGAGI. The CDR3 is CASSRRHSGGNEQFF. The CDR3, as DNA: TGTGCCAGCAGCCGTCGACACTCGGGAGGAAATGAGCAGTTCTTC.

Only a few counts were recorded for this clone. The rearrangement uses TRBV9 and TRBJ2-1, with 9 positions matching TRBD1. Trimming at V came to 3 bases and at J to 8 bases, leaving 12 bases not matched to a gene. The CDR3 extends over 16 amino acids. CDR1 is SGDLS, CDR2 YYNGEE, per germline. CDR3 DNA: TGTGCCAGCAGCGCGCGGAGGGACAGGGCTTGGGATGAGCAGTTCTTC. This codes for CASSARRDRAWDEQFF.

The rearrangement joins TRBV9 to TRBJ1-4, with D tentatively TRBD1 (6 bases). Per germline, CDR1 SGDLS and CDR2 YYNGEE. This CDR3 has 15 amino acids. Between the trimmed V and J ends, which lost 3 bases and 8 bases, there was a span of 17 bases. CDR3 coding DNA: TGTGCCAGCAGCGAAACACCTTCGCAGGGGGAAAAACTGTTTTTT. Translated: CASSETPSQGEKLFF.

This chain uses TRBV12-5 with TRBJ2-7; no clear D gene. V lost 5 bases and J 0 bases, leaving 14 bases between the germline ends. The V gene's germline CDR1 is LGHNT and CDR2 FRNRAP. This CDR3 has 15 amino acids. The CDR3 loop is CASGRPPTHSYEQYF. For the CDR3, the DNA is TGTGCTAGTGGTCGACCCCCGACCCACTCCTACGAGCAGTACTTC.

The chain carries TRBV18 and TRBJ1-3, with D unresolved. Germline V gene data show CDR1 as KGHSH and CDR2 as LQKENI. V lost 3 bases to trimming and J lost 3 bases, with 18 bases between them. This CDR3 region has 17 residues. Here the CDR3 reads CASSPERASLVGNTIYF. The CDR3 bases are TGTGCCAGCTCACCCGAACGCGCCAGTCTTGTTGGAAACACCATATATTTT. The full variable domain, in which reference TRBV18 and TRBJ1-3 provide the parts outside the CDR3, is NAGVMQNPRHLVRRRGQEARLRCSPMKGHSHVYWYRQLPEEGLKFMVYLQKENIIDESGMPKERFSAEFPKEGPSILRIQQVVRGDSAAYFCASSPERASLVGNTIYFGEGSWLTVV.

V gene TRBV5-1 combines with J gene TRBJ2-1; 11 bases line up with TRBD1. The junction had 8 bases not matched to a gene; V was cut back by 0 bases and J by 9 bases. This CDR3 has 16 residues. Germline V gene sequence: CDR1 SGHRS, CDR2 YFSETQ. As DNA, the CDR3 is TGCGCCAGCAGCTTGGTGGGACAGGGGGGACGGGGTGAGCAGTTCTTC. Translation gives CASSLVGQGGRGEQFF.

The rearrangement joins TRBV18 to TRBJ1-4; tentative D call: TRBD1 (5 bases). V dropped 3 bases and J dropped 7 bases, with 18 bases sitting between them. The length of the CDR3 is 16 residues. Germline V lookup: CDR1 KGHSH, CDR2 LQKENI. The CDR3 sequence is CASSPLSEVGGEKLFF. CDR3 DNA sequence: TGTGCCAGCTCACCCCTTTCGGAGGTTGGGGGTGAAAAACTGTTTTTT.

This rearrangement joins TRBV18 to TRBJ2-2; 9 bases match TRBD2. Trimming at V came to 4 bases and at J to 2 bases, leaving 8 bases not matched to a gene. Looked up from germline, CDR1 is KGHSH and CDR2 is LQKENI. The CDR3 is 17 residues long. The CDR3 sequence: CASSLLPSGVNTGELFF. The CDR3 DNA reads TGTGCCAGCTCACTCCTTCCTAGCGGGGTCAACACCGGGGAGCTGTTTTTT.

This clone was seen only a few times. In DNA, the CDR3 is TGCAGCGTTACCCCCGGGACAGGGCAAGAGTGGGCCAAAAACATTCAGTACTTC. Its protein product is CSVTPGTGQEWAKNIQYF. The J gene is TRBJ2-4, the V gene TRBV29-1; 9 bases are a match to TRBD1. V gave up 5 bases and J gave up 1 base; unmatched junction bases: 15. CDR3 length: 18 residues. CDR1 is SQVTM and CDR2 is ANQGSEA in the germline V gene.

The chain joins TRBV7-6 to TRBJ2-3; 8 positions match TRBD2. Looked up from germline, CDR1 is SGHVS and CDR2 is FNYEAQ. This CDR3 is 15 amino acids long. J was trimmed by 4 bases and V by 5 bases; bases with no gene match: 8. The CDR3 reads CASSPWTAGADTQYF. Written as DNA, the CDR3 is TGTGCCAGCAGCCCTTGGACAGCGGGGGCAGATACGCAGTATTTT.